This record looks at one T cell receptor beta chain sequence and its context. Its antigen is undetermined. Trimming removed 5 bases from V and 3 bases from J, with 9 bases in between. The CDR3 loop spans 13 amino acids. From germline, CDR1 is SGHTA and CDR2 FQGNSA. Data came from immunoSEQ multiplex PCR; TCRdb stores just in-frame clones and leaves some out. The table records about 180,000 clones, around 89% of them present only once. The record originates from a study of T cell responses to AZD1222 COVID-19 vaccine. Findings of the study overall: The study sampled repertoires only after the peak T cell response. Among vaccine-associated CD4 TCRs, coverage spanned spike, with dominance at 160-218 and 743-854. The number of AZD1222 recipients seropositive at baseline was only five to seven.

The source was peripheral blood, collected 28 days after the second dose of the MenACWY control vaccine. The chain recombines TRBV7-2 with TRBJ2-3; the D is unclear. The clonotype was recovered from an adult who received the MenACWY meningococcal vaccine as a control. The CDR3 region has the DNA TGTGCCAGCAGCCCGTATGTAACAGATACGCAGTATTTT. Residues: CASSPYVTDTQYF.